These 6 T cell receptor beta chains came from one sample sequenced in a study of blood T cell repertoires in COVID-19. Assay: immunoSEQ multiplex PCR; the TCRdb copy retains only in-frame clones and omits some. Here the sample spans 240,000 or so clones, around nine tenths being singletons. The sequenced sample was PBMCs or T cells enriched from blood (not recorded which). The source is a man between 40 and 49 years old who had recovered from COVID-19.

For the CDR3, the DNA is TGCGCCAGCAGCCAAGACAGGGGTTCCTACGAGCAGTACTTC. Amino acids: CASSQDRGSYEQYF. The rearrangement joins TRBV4-3 to TRBJ2-7, with D tentatively TRBD1 (6 bases). V lost 0 bases and J lost 1, with 7 bases in between. This CDR3 is built from 14 residues. The V gene's germline CDR1 is LGHNA and CDR2 YSLEER.

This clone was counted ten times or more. The CDR3, as DNA: TGTGCCAGCAGCGGGACTAGCGGACGATTAACCTACGAGCAGTACTTC. Residues: CASSGTSGRLTYEQYF. The chain links TRBV2 to TRBJ2-7; 11 nucleotides match TRBD2. CDR3 length: 16 residues. Germline V lookup: CDR1 SNHLY, CDR2 FYNNEI. J gave up 2 bases and V 6 bases, and 9 bases lay outside the gene matches.

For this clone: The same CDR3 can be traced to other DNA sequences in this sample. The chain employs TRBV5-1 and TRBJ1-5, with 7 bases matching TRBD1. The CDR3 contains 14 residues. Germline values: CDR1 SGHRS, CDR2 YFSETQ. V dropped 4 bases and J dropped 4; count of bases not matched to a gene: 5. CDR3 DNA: TGCGCCAGCAGCCTGACAGGGCGGAATCAGCCCCAGCATTTT. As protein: CASSLTGRNQPQHF.

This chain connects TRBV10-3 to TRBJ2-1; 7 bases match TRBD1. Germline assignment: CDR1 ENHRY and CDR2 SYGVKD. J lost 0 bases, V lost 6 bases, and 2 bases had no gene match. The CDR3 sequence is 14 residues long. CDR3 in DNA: TGTGCCATCAGGGCAGGGGGCTCCTACAATGAGCAGTTCTTC. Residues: CAIRAGGSYNEQFF.

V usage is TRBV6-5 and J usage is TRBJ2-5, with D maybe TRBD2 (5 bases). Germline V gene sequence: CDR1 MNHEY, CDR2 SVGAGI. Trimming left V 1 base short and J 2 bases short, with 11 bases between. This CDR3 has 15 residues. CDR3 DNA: TGTGCCAGCAGTTACTTAGAGGGTTGGCAAGAGACCCAGTACTTC. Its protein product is CASSYLEGWQETQYF.

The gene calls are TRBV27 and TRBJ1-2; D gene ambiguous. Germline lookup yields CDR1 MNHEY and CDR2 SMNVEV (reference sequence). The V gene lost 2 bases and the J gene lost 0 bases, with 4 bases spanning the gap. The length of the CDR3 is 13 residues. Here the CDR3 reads CASSLQANYGYTF. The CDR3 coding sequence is TGTGCCAGCAGTTTACAGGCTAACTATGGCTACACCTTC.